This TCR beta chain was documented in a study of T cell responses to AZD1222 COVID-19 vaccine (dated by TCRdb to 2020 to 2022). About the investigation overall: Because spike-specific TCR depth and breadth did not differ between the two schedules, AZD1222 recipients who got a second dose at roughly 4 weeks were pooled with those who got a second dose at roughly 12 weeks. Trial participants were enrolled by age into 18-55, 56-69 and 70-plus year subgroups, with about 150, 28 and 57 TCR-sequenced participants respectively. A total of around 240 trial participants underwent TCR sequencing, of whom about 210 had received two doses of AZD1222 and some 25 had received two doses of the MenACWY control vaccine. Broad study findings and their caveats: Nearly half of unique spike-specific TCRs reportedly recognized epitopes outside regions mutated in the B.1.351 and B.1.1.7 variants. Because no day 14 peak-response samples were available, repertoires were characterized only after the peak T cell response. A significant rise in spike-specific TCR breadth and depth was observed after two AZD1222 doses relative to day 0 and relative to MenACWY recipients. Participants were mostly white British and included more females than males, and it was suggested by the authors that clonal diversity may have been underestimated. Vaccine-associated CD4 TCRs spanned the whole spike protein, with dominant responses in regions 160-218 and 743-854. Conclusions about previously exposed vaccinees were limited because only 5 or 6 AZD1222 recipients were SARS-CoV-2 seropositive at baseline. The 56-69-year group was small, and its depth increase did not reach significance, likely because of low power.

The time point label corresponds to: baseline before first vaccination. The vaccinee samples were drawn from two UK trials, COV001 and COV002, one of which was a single-blind randomized controlled phase 2/3 trial testing AZD1222 (ChAdOx1 nCoV-19) in healthy adults. Trial participant PBMC samples were collected at day 0 and day 28 after the second dose for TCRbeta chain sequencing. A note on this clone: The target of this receptor is not known. The record has no base qualities; no much larger clone is one base away.

CDR1 LNHDA and CDR2 SQIVND were looked up in the germline V gene (reference sequence). The CDR3 sequence holds 11 residues, the cysteine and phenylalanine included. The entry retains the CDR3 DNA only, 33 bases that are in frame from base 1. Trimming costs V 3 bases and J 3 bases, and their ends lie 2 bases apart. The CDR3 regions of human TCRbeta chains were analyzed by immunosequencing. Turning to the authors' computational methods: TCRs in the repertoires were compared against a reference library of SARS-CoV-2-specific TCRs that had been generated with the MIRA antigen-specificity platform. Breadth meant the fraction of unique TCRs that were SARS-CoV-2-associated, whereas depth meant the fraction of total T cells that were SARS-CoV-2-associated. Using the MIRA data, each spike-specific TCR was assigned both to the spike region to which the TCR was reactive and to a CD4 or CD8 class. Log10-transformed breadth and depth values were compared by one-way ANOVA with Sidak's multiple comparisons tests. Sourced from immuneACCESS, this table was stored by TCRdb with only in-frame sequences that have V and J called. A share of the clones is absent; for the studies checked, an unresolved V gene accounts for under half, and the remainder has no known explanation. V and J calls and clone size follow that table, whereas D and trimming were derived from the DNA. Across this sample there are tens of thousands of clones, with more than 75% seen only once. The ten largest clones represent about 20% of the sample.

Sequencing was performed on peripheral blood, taken on day 0 of AZD1222 vaccination. The chain uses TRBV19 and TRBJ1-2; no D gene is confidently identified. This clonotype was sampled from an adult in good health. The DNA is TGTGCCAGTAGTATGGACTATGGCTACACCTTC. It translates as CASSMDYGYTF.